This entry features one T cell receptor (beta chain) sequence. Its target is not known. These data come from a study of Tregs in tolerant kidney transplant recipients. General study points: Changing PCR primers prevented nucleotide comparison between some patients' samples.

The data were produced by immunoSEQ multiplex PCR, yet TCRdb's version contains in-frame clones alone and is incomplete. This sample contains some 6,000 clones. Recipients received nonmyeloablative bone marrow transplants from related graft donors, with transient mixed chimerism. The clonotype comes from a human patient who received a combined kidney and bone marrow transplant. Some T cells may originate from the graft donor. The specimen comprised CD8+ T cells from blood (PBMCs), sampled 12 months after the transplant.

The CDR3 loop is CASSLLNKNTEAFF. CDR3 DNA, as far as it was read: TGTGCCAGCAGCTTATTAAACAAGAACACTGAA. This chain links TRBV7-2 with TRBJ1-1; D is unresolved. The CDR3 goes on 3 residues after the read ends, and that part is filled in from the germline J gene. The CDR3 has 14 amino acids. Germline V CDR1 and CDR2: SGHTA, FQGNSA. V dropped 2 bases and J dropped 1 base, with 8 bases sitting between them.